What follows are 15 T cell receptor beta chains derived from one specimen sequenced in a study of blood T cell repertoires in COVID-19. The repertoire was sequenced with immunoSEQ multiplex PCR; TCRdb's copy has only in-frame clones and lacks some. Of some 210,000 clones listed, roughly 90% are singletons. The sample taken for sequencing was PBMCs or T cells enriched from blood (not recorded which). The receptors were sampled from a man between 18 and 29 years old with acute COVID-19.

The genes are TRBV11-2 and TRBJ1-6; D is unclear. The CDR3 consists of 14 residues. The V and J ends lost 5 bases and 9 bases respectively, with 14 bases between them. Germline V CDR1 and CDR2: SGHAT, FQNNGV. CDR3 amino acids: CASSDGLGSSPLHF. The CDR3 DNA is TGTGCCAGCAGCGACGGTCTGGGGAGTTCACCCCTCCACTTT.

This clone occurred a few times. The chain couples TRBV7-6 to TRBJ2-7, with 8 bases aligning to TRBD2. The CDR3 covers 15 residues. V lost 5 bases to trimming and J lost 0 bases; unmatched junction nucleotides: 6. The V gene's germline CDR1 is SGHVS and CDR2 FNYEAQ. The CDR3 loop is CASSLTSGGSYEQYF. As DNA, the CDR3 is TGTGCCAGCAGCCTTACTAGCGGAGGCTCCTACGAGCAGTACTTC.

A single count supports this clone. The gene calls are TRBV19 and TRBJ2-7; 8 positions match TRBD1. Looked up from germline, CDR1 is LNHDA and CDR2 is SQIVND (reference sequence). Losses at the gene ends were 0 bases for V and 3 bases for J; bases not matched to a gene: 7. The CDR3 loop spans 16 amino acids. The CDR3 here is CASSIDDGTGLYEQYF. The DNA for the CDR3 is TGTGCCAGTAGTATAGATGACGGGACAGGACTCTACGAGCAGTACTTC.

In DNA, the CDR3 is TGTGCCAGCAGCTTAGTCCCTTTGAATGAGCAGTTCTTC. It encodes CASSLVPLNEQFF. The chain joins TRBV7-8 to TRBJ2-1; unclear D gene. Between the trimmed V and J ends, which lost 1 base and 7 bases, there was a span of 8 bases. The CDR3 loop spans 13 amino acids. Germline assignment: CDR1 SGHVS and CDR2 FQNEAQ.

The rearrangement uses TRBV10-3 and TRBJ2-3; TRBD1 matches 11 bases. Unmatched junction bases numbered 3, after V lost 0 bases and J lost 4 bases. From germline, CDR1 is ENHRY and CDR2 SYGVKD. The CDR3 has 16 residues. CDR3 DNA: TGTGCCATCAGTGAGTCACCGGGACAGGGGGCAGATACGCAGTATTTT. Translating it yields CAISESPGQGADTQYF.

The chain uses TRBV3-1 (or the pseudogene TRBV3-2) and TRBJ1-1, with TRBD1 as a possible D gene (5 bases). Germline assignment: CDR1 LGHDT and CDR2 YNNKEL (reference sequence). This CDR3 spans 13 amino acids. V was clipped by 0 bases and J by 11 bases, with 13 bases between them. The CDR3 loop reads CASSQDVGGVAFF. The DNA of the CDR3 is TGTGCCAGCAGCCAAGATGTGGGAGGGGTGGCTTTCTTT.

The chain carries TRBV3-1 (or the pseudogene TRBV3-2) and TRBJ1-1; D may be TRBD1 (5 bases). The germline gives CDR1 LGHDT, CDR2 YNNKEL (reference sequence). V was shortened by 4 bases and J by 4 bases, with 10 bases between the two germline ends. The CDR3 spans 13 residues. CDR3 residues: CASSLDSSTEAFF. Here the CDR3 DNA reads TGTGCCAGCAGCCTAGACAGTTCCACTGAAGCTTTCTTT.

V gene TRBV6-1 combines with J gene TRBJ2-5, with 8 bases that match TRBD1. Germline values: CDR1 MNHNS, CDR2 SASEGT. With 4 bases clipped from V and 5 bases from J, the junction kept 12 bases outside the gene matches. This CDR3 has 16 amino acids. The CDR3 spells CASSARGQGRRETQYF. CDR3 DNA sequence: TGTGCCAGCAGTGCTCGCGGACAGGGTCGACGGGAGACCCAGTACTTC.

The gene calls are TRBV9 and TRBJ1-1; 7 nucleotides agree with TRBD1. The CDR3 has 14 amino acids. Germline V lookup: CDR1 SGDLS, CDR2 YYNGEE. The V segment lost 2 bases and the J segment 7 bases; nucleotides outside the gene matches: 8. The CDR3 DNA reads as TGTGCCAGCAGCGTCCGGGACAGTACTTATGAAGCTTTCTTT. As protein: CASSVRDSTYEAFF. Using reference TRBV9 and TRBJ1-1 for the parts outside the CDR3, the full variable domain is DSGVTQTPKHLITATGQRVTLRCSPRSGDLSVYWYQQSLDQGLQFLIQYYNGEERAKGNILERFSAQQFPDLHSELNLSSLELGDSALYFCASSVRDSTYEAFFGQGTRLTVV.

The chain's CDR3 is CATSDFQFGTGDTDTQYF. The CDR3 DNA reads as TGTGCCACCAGTGATTTCCAATTCGGGACAGGAGATACAGATACGCAGTATTTT. This chain joins TRBV24-1 and TRBJ2-3; 8 bases are a match to TRBD1. Per the germline V gene, CDR1 is KGHDR and CDR2 is SFDVKD. V was clipped by 1 base and J by 3 bases; unmatched bases: 11. This CDR3 contains 18 residues.

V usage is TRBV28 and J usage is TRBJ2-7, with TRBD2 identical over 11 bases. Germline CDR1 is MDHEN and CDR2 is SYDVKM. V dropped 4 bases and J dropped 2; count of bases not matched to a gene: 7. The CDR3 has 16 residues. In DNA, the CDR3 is TGTGCCAGCAGTTCCCCCGTAGCGGGAGGGCCCTACGAGCAGTACTTC. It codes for CASSSPVAGGPYEQYF.

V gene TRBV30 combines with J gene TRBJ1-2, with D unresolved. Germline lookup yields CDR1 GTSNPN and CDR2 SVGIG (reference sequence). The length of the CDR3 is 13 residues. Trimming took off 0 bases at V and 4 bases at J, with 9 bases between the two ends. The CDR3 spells CAWSVIGPYGYTF. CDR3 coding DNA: TGTGCCTGGAGTGTAATTGGGCCCTATGGCTACACCTTC.

CDR3: CASSIDSGAGYTF. DNA of the CDR3: TGTGCCAGTAGTATAGACAGTGGAGCTGGCTACACCTTC. This chain uses TRBV19 with TRBJ1-2; D call uncertain. The CDR3 has 13 residues. From germline, CDR1 is LNHDA and CDR2 SQIVND (reference sequence). Trimming removed 0 bases from V and 7 bases from J, with 9 bases in between.

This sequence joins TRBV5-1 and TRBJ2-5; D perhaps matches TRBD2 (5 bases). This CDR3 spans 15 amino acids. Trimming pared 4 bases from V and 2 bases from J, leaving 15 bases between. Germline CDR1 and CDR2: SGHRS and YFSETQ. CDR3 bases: TGCGCCAGCAGCCGGACTGGCCAGTTACAAGAGACCCAGTACTTC. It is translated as CASSRTGQLQETQYF.

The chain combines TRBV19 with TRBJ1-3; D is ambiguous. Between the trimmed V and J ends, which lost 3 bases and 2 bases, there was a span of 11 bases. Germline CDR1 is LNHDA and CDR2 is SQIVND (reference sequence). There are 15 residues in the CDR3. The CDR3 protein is CASSIRGSPGNTIYF. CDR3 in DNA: TGTGCCAGTAGTATTCGGGGATCTCCTGGAAACACCATATATTTT.